Included here is one TCR beta chain sequence, with context. No antigen is known for it. Sequencing was performed with immunoSEQ multiplex PCR; in TCRdb, only in-frame clones are kept and a portion is missing. The repertoire holds millions of clones, with about 95% as singletons. The data are from a study of shared clonotypes between healthy human individuals. Study in general: Every donor yielded three CD4 naive, three CD4 memory, two CD8 naive and one CD8 memory plate. Study outcomes and limitations: Exclusively blood specimens were collected; tissue repertoires likely differ.

The naive CD8 population came from CD45RO-negative cells selected for CCR7, without terminally differentiated effector memory CD45RA+ cells. CDR1 is SGDLS and CDR2 is YYNGEE in the germline V gene. Trimming stripped 0 bases from V and 5 bases from J, with 15 bases between. The CDR3 length is 15 residues. The sample consisted of naive CD8+ T cells sorted from blood. This TCR was sampled from a man aged 18 to 35 in good health. This chain joins TRBV9 and TRBJ2-7; D is undetermined. CDR3 in amino acids: CASSVDLGSPHEQYF. CDR3 DNA: TGTGCCAGCAGCGTAGATCTAGGATCGCCCCACGAGCAGTACTTC.